This is a list of T cell receptor beta chains from one sample in a study of blood T cells in healthy people across ages. TCRdb fed the 5' RACE reads into MiXCR, producing one record per CDR3 protein. The sample contains about 900,000 distinct CDR3 sequences, around two thirds of which appear only once. The sequencing input was blood. Receptors originate from a man aged 30-40 years in good health. CDR3s include the opening cysteine and the closing phenylalanine or tryptophan. A D gene is named only where the DNA matches it firmly. Size is stated for part of the rows, as once, few or many counts, or as a class when the clone is expanded.

size: few
J: TRBJ2-3
V: TRBV7-2
length: 15
D: TRBD2
DNA: TGTGCCAGCAGCTTCTCGGCTAGCGGGGGGGATACGCAGTATTTT
CDR3: CASSFSASGGDTQYF

size: -
J: TRBJ2-7
V: TRBV6-5
length: 11
D: -
DNA: TGTGCCACCAATTCAGCAAACGCGCAGTACTTC
CDR3: CATNSANAQYF

size: once
J: TRBJ1-6
V: TRBV2
length: 13
D: -
DNA: TGTGCCAGCAGTGAGAGGAACGGTGGCCTACTCCACTTT
CDR3: CASSERNGGLLHF

size: -
J: TRBJ1-5
V: TRBV6-6
length: 17
D: TRBD1
DNA: TGTGCCAGCAGTTCTCACGGAGGACAGGGTGGGCATCAGCCCCAGCATTTT
CDR3: CASSSHGGQGGHQPQHF

size: once
J: TRBJ2-7
V: TRBV28
length: 14
D: -
DNA: TGTGCCAGCCTCCCCCCCAGGACCTCCTACGAGCAGTACTTC
CDR3: CASLPPRTSYEQYF

size: -
J: TRBJ2-7
V: TRBV3-1
length: 14
D: -
DNA: TGTGCCAGCAGCCAAGATCATGCAGGGAGGTCCCAGTACTTC
CDR3: CASSQDHAGRSQYF

size: -
J: TRBJ1-5
V: TRBV4-2
length: 16
D: -
DNA: TGTGCCAGCAGCCAAGGGCAGGGATCTAGCAATCAGCCCCAGCATTTT
CDR3: CASSQGQGSSNQPQHF

size: -
J: TRBJ1-1
V: TRBV6-2/TRBV6-3
length: 14
D: -
DNA: TGTGCCAGCAGTTTGACCCTTGGGAACACTGAAGCTTTCTTT
CDR3: CASSLTLGNTEAFF

size: few
J: TRBJ2-7
V: TRBV29-1
length: 15
D: TRBD1
DNA: TGCAGCGTTCAAGGGGACGGACAGGGTGTCTACGAGCAGTACTTC
CDR3: CSVQGDGQGVYEQYF

size: -
J: TRBJ2-4
V: TRBV4-2
length: 14
D: -
DNA: TGTGCCAGCAGCCAAGGGGCTGCAGGGGAAGTCCAGTACTTC
CDR3: CASSQGAAGEVQYF

size: -
J: TRBJ2-7
V: TRBV7-2
length: 14
D: -
DNA: TGTGCCAGCAGCTTAGGGCCGGCCGGTTACGGGCAGTACTTC
CDR3: CASSLGPAGYGQYF

size: -
J: TRBJ1-5
V: TRBV7-2
length: 13
D: TRBD1
DNA: TGTGCCAGCAGGTTACAGGGGAACCAGCCCCAGCATTTT
CDR3: CASRLQGNQPQHF

size: -
J: TRBJ1-1
V: TRBV6-6
length: 13
D: -
DNA: TGTGCCAGCAGTCCGATGGACCTCTATGAGGCTTTCTTT
CDR3: CASSPMDLYEAFF

size: -
J: TRBJ2-7
V: TRBV28
length: 13
D: -
DNA: TGTGCCAGCAATTCGGGACACTCCTACGAGCAGTACTTC
CDR3: CASNSGHSYEQYF

size: -
J: TRBJ1-2
V: TRBV24-1
length: 13
D: -
DNA: TGTGCCACCAGTGATTTGGAGGGACGGGGCTACACCTTC
CDR3: CATSDLEGRGYTF

size: few
J: TRBJ2-7
V: TRBV5-1
length: 13
D: -
DNA: TGCGCCAGCAGCGCCGGGAACTCCTACGAGCAGTACTTC
CDR3: CASSAGNSYEQYF

size: few
J: TRBJ2-7
V: TRBV5-1
length: 14
D: -
DNA: TGCGCCAGCAGCTTGGACCAGGGCACCTACGAGCAGTACTTC
CDR3: CASSLDQGTYEQYF

size: -
J: TRBJ2-2
V: TRBV6-5
length: 16
D: TRBD2
DNA: TGTGCCAGCAGTTACTATAGCGGGGGGGCCCCCGGGGAGCTGTTTTTT
CDR3: CASSYYSGGAPGELFF

size: -
J: TRBJ1-2
V: TRBV7-2
length: 15
D: -
DNA: TGTGCCAGCAGCTTACGAGAGGGGGGTAGGGGTGGCTACACCTTC
CDR3: CASSLREGGRGGYTF

size: -
J: TRBJ2-1
V: TRBV9
length: 16
D: TRBD2
DNA: TGTGCCAGCAGCGAACCCGAGACTAGCGGTTACAATGAGCAGTTCTTC
CDR3: CASSEPETSGYNEQFF

size: -
J: TRBJ1-1
V: TRBV28
length: 13
D: -
DNA: TGTGCCGGCAGGCCGGGGGGAGACACTGAAGCTTTCTTT
CDR3: CAGRPGGDTEAFF

size: few
J: TRBJ2-1
V: TRBV4-3
length: 17
D: TRBD2
DNA: TGCGCCAGCAGCCAAGCTACCCTAGCGGGGGGAAGGAATGAGCAGTTCTTC
CDR3: CASSQATLAGGRNEQFF

size: -
J: TRBJ1-1
V: TRBV11-1
length: 13
D: -
DNA: TGTGCCAGCACCGTCGAGGGGAACACTGAAGCTTTCTTT
CDR3: CASTVEGNTEAFF